This TCR beta chain was observed in a study of OX40 agonist ivuxolimab in advanced cancers. Comments on this clone: What it binds is unknown.

Broader study findings: Low normalized clonal expansion also occurred in some nonresponding patients.

Sequenced by immunoSEQ multiplex PCR; TCRdb stores in-frame clones only, minus some. The sample has tens of thousands of clones, about 88% seen once; the top ten hold approximately 0.43%. Trimming stripped 5 bases from V and 4 bases from J, with 14 bases between. The CDR3 totals 14 residues. The V gene's germline CDR1 is LNHDA and CDR2 SQIVND (reference sequence). The sequenced sample was CD4+ or CD8+ T cells sorted from blood, obtained in a trial of the OX40 agonist ivuxolimab. The chain employs TRBV19 and TRBJ1-2, with D possibly matching TRBD1 (6 bases). This sequence was found in an adult with an advanced solid tumor such as melanoma, head and neck, liver or kidney cancer. CDR3 nucleotides: TGTGCCAGTAGTGGCACGGACAGTGGCTATGGCTACACCTTC. It translates to CASSGTDSGYGYTF.